This passage covers 13 T cell receptor beta chains from one sample sequenced in a study of EBV T-cell therapy then PD-1 blockade in nasopharyngeal carcinoma (dated by TCRdb to about 2021). To prepare the library, the immunoSEQ multiplex PCR assay was applied. TCRdb stores this immuneACCESS table with in-frame sequences only. Part of the clones is absent; in the studies checked, under half of the shortfall reflects unresolved V genes, and no reason is known for the rest. Here the sample has roughly 20,000 clones; approximately 81% occur a single time. Around 31% of the sample rests with the top ten. The treatment or condition label of this sample denotes: AdE1-LMPpoly-expanded autologous EBV-specific T-cell therapy followed by anti-PD-1 nivolumab. Their target antigens are unknown. This specimen consisted of CD8+ T cells from blood, obtained at roughly day 33 from a patient whose treatment included autologous EBV-specific T cells and nivolumab. These receptors all stem from a man aged 35-49 years with nasopharyngeal carcinoma.

This clone was detected a few times. This rearrangement joins TRBV12-1 to TRBJ1-5; TRBD1 is taken as the D call from the table, unchecked against the DNA. TRBV12-1 is a documented pseudogene. The CDR3 contains 13 residues. The CDR3 here is CASSYTGGQPQHF. The CDR3 DNA reads as TGTGCCAGCAGCTATACAGGGGGGCAGCCCCAGCATTTT.

The V and J genes are TRBV24-1 and TRBJ1-2; a weak D match, TRBD1 (5 bases). The CDR3 is 14 residues long. Germline CDR1 is KGHDR and CDR2 is SFDVKD. Trimming stripped 2 bases from V and 0 bases from J, with 6 bases between. The CDR3 DNA reads TGTGCCACCAGTGATTCGACAGCTAACTATGGCTACACCTTC. As protein: CATSDSTANYGYTF.

V and J are TRBV27 and TRBJ2-7; D is tentatively TRBD1 or TRBD2 (5 bases each). Germline V gene data show CDR1 as MNHEY and CDR2 as SMNVEV (reference sequence). V was pared by 2 bases and J by 4 bases, with 21 bases between. This CDR3 spans 17 amino acids. CDR3 DNA: TGTGCCAGCAGTTTACTCCCCCTCGAGGGGAAGGAATACGAGCAGTACTTC. Encoded protein: CASSLLPLEGKEYEQYF.

This chain connects TRBV6-6 to TRBJ2-7, with TRBD2 matching 8 bases. Per the germline V gene, CDR1 is MNHNY and CDR2 is SVGAGI (reference sequence). The CDR3 is 14 residues long. The trim removed 2 bases at V and 7 bases at J, leaving 7 bases unmatched. The CDR3 here is CASSYVGGAGEQYF. The CDR3 DNA follows: TGTGCCAGCAGTTACGTCGGGGGGGCAGGGGAGCAGTACTTC.

The rearrangement links TRBV6-4 to TRBJ2-1; 9 bases line up with TRBD1. J was trimmed by 5 bases and V by 2 bases; bases with no gene match: 4. The germline gives CDR1 MRHNA, CDR2 SNTAGT. CDR3 length: 15 residues. CDR3 sequence (DNA): TGTGCCAGCAGTGACGAGACAGGGGGACACAATGAGCAGTTCTTC. It is translated as CASSDETGGHNEQFF.

The DNA for the CDR3 is TGTGCCAGCAGTGATTGGAGACAGGGATTGAACACTGAAGCTTTCTTT. Its protein product is CASSDWRQGLNTEAFF. The chain carries TRBV25-1 and TRBJ1-1; 7 bases line up with TRBD1. With V trimmed by 3 bases and J by 0 bases, 7 bases remained unmatched. This CDR3 comprises 16 residues. Per the germline V gene, CDR1 is MGHDK and CDR2 is SYGVNS. The full variable domain, its missing parts supplied by reference TRBV25-1 and TRBJ1-1, is EADIYQTPRYLVIGTGKKITLECSQTMGHDKMYWYQQDPGMELHLIHYSYGVNSTEKGDLSSESTVSRIRTEHFPLTLESARPSHTSQYLCASSDWRQGLNTEAFFGQGTRLTVV.

This clone has only one observation. The V gene is TRBV19, the J gene TRBJ1-4, with a tentative D call TRBD1 (6 bases). The V end was cut by 7 bases, the J end by 4 bases, with 16 bases between. The CDR3 is 15 residues long. Germline V gene lookup returns CDR1 LNHDA and CDR2 SQIVND (reference sequence). CDR3 in DNA: TGTGCCAGTACCAACACAGGGCGGGTTAATGAAAAACTGTTTTTT. It encodes CASTNTGRVNEKLFF.

The rearrangement uses TRBV11-3 and TRBJ2-1, with D uncertain. V dropped 0 bases and J dropped 0 bases, with 12 bases sitting between them. The V gene's germline CDR1 is SGHNT and CDR2 YENEEA. The CDR3 loop spans 17 amino acids. CDR3 coding DNA: TGTGCCAGCAGCTTAGATCACGGTGCCAGCTCCTACAATGAGCAGTTCTTC. It specifies CASSLDHGASSYNEQFF.

The chain combines TRBV6-4 with TRBJ2-1; 9 nucleotides line up with TRBD2. Germline CDR1 is MRHNA and CDR2 is SNTAGT. V lost 4 bases and J lost 9; bases outside the gene matches: 13. The CDR3 is made up of 16 amino acids. The CDR3 loop is CASSVEGGGASAEQFF. DNA for the CDR3: TGTGCCAGCAGTGTAGAAGGCGGGGGGGCTAGTGCTGAGCAGTTCTTC.

V usage is TRBV9 and J usage is TRBJ2-3; no clear D. V lost 0 bases to trimming and J lost 2 bases, with 10 bases between them. Germline values: CDR1 SGDLS, CDR2 YYNGEE. The CDR3 length is 15 residues. As DNA, the CDR3 is TGTGCCAGCAGCGTAGTAGGGTCCTTCACAGATACGCAGTATTTT. This encodes CASSVVGSFTDTQYF.

This clone was seen only once. The chain links TRBV5-6 to TRBJ2-7, with D possibly TRBD2 on 5 matching bases. The length of the CDR3 is 12 residues. Germline values: CDR1 SGHDT, CDR2 YYEEEE. V was clipped by 7 bases and J by 9 bases, with 17 bases between them. The CDR3 nucleotides read TGTGCCAGCGGATCCCTATTCGAGGGGCAGTACTTC. Amino acid sequence: CASGSLFEGQYF.

A single count supports this clone. The DNA of the CDR3 is TGCGCCAGCAGCTTGCGTCAGCTCGGCTACGAGCAGTACTTC. Translation gives CASSLRQLGYEQYF. The rearrangement joins TRBV5-1 to TRBJ2-7; D is unresolved. V lost 1 base and J 3 bases, leaving 11 bases between the germline ends. CDR1 and CDR2 (germline): SGHRS, YFSETQ. The CDR3 sequence is 14 residues long.

V gene TRBV3-1 (or the pseudogene TRBV3-2) combines with J gene TRBJ1-2; no clear D. The CDR3 contains 13 residues. The germline gives CDR1 LGHDT, CDR2 YNNKEL (reference sequence). The germline V and J ends were trimmed by 7 bases and 8 bases, with 17 bases remaining between them. The CDR3 DNA sequence: TGTGCCAGCAAGACGACAACGGCTTTGGGCTACACCTTC. Its translation: CASKTTTALGYTF.